Presented here are 24 T cell receptor beta chains from one specimen sequenced in a study of T cell clonality in common variable immunodeficiency. Study observations and caveats: Reportedly, TCR beta sequences from common variable immunodeficiency showed fewer deletions and N-nucleotide insertions.

Repertoires were generated with immunoSEQ multiplex PCR, while TCRdb's copy carries only in-frame clones and drops some. The record shows 15,000 to 25,000 clones for this sample, with no singletons present. Their antigens remain unidentified. Sequencing was performed on peripheral blood mononuclear cells. The receptors here all came from a human donor with common variable immunodeficiency.

This clone occurred a few times. The CDR3 sequence: CASSSGGASDTQYF. The covered CDR3 bases are TGTGCCAGCAGTAGCGGGGGGGCATCAGATACG. This chain links TRBV11-1 with TRBJ2-3; 11 nucleotides agree with TRBD2. The read terminates 3 residues ahead of where the CDR3 ends, so the germline J gene completes it. CDR1 SGHAT and CDR2 FQDESV come from the germline V gene (reference sequence). The CDR3 consists of 14 residues. V shed 6 bases and J 4 bases; nucleotides not matched to a gene: 3.

This clone was seen only a few times. Sequencing ends 3 residues short of the CDR3 end; the germline J gene provides the rest. The rearrangement joins TRBV20-1 to TRBJ2-1; the match to TRBD2 covers 10 bases. CDR3 length equals 19 residues. Germline lookup yields CDR1 DFQATT and CDR2 SNEGSKA (reference sequence). Trimming cost V 3 bases and J 2 bases; bases outside gene matches: 16. The DNA read from the CDR3 is TGCAGTGCTAGGGCTCAACTAGCGGGACTCGGCCAAGCCTACAATGAG. Residues: CSARAQLAGLGQAYNE. The whole CDR3 is CSARAQLAGLGQAYNEQFF.

This clone has a handful of counts. The sequenced fragment ends 3 residues before the CDR3 boundary, so the rest is inferred from the germline J gene. The chain is built from TRBV7-9 and TRBJ2-1; the D gene is possibly TRBD2 (6 bases). V dropped 4 bases and J dropped 8 bases, with 15 bases sitting between them. Germline-derived CDR1 and CDR2 are SEHNR and FQNEAQ (reference sequence). CDR3 length: 14 residues. The CDR3 spells CASSSPDRLDEQFF. CDR3 bases read: TGTGCCAGCAGCTCCCCCGATAGACTAGATGAG.

About this clone: The CDR3 end lies 3 residues beyond the end of the read and is filled in from the germline J gene. The V and J genes are TRBV7-6 and TRBJ1-2; TRBD1 agrees at 7 bases. From germline, CDR1 is SGHVS and CDR2 FNYEAQ. The CDR3 loop spans 15 amino acids. CDR3 bases read: TGTGCCAGCAGCTTAGCCCTAGGGGGCCCAGGGGGC. Protein: CASSLALGGPGG. Given in full, the CDR3 is CASSLALGGPGGYTF.

This clone appeared a few times. From the germline J gene comes the end of the CDR3, since the read stops 3 residues before it. The chain combines TRBV19 with TRBJ2-7, with 11 bases identical to TRBD2. Germline lookup yields CDR1 LNHDA and CDR2 SQIVND (reference sequence). This CDR3 has 17 residues. V dropped 6 bases and J dropped 4; count of bases not matched to a gene: 14. CDR3 DNA (partial): TGTGCCAGTAGCCTAACTAGCGGGAGCTTTTTGGCTTACGAG. Protein: CASSLTSGSFLAYE. The whole CDR3 sequence reads CASSLTSGSFLAYEQYF.

In regard to this clone: The sequence runs out 3 residues before the end of the CDR3; the remainder is reconstructed from the germline J gene. The chain links TRBV30 to TRBJ2-1; 7 positions match TRBD2. Looked up from germline, CDR1 is GTSNPN and CDR2 is SVGIG (reference sequence). J was trimmed by 5 bases and V by 3 bases; bases with no gene match: 7. This CDR3 is 14 amino acids long. The covered CDR3 bases are TGTGCCTGGAGGGGCGGGAGAGCCAACAATGAG. Amino acid sequence: CAWRGGRANNE. The entire CDR3 sequence reads CAWRGGRANNEQFF.

This clone was counted only a few times. The read ends 3 residues shy of where the CDR3 ends; the end is completed using the germline J gene. The rearrangement links TRBV6-2 or TRBV6-3 to TRBJ2-7; 12 nucleotides align to TRBD1. This CDR3 is 15 amino acids long. V lost 6 bases, J lost 4 bases, and 7 bases stayed unmatched. The V gene's germline CDR1 is MNHEY and CDR2 SVGEGT. CDR3: CASRTGTGGRYEQYF. Partial CDR3 DNA: TGTGCCAGCAGGACCGGGACAGGGGGCAGGTACGAG.

In this sample, this clone turned up many times. The sequence runs out 3 residues before the end of the CDR3; the remainder is reconstructed from the germline J gene. The chain couples TRBV11-2 to TRBJ2-5; 9 bases line up with TRBD1. The trim removed 4 bases at V and 7 bases at J, leaving 4 bases unmatched. CDR1 and CDR2 (germline): SGHAT, FQNNGV. CDR3 length equals 13 residues. The CDR3 sequence: CASSSQDRGTQYF. The part of the CDR3 DNA that was read is TGTGCCAGCAGCTCACAGGACAGGGGGACC.

For this clone: Sequencing ends 3 residues short of the CDR3 end; the germline J gene provides the rest. The chain couples TRBV18 to TRBJ2-6; 8 nucleotides match TRBD1. V was clipped by 4 bases and J by 3 bases; unmatched bases: 8. The CDR3 has 17 amino acids. The germline V gene encodes CDR1 KGHSH and CDR2 LQKENI. Partial CDR3 DNA: TGTGCCAGCTCACAGGAGACAGGGGTTATTGGGGCCAACGTC. Its translation is CASSQETGVIGANV. The full CDR3 reads CASSQETGVIGANVLTF.

Comment on this clone: The read gets to within 3 residues of the CDR3 end, and the germline J gene fills in the rest. The chain uses TRBV5-1 and TRBJ2-3, with D perhaps TRBD2 (7 bases). V lost 3 bases to trimming and J lost 4 bases, with 15 bases between them. This CDR3 is built from 15 residues. Germline CDR1 is SGHRS and CDR2 is YFSETQ. The chain's CDR3 is CASSYWGGGSDTQYF. The DNA read from the CDR3 is TGCGCCAGCAGCTACTGGGGCGGGGGCTCAGATACG. The variable domain in full, with the rest retrieved from reference TRBV5-1 and TRBJ2-3, is KAGVTQTPRYLIKTRGQQVTLSCSPISGHRSVSWYQQTPGQGLQFLFEYFSETQRNKGNFPGRFSGRQFSNSRSEMNVSTLELGDSALYLCASSYWGGGSDTQYFGPGTRLTVL.

In the case of this clone: The CDR3 extends 3 residues past the end of the read, so its final part is completed from the germline J gene. V and J are TRBV2 and TRBJ2-7; the D is unclear. Per the germline V gene, CDR1 is SNHLY and CDR2 is FYNNEI. CDR3 length: 13 amino acids. Trimming took off 10 bases at V and 1 base at J, with 14 bases between the two ends. The sequenced part of the CDR3 DNA is TGTGCCAACCTCCTGGAACAGTCCTACGAG. This sequence encodes CANLLEQSYE. The CDR3 as a whole reads CANLLEQSYEQYF.

This clone was recorded many times. Read data end 3 residues before the CDR3 end; the end is taken from the germline J gene. The V and J genes are TRBV6-2 or TRBV6-3 and TRBJ2-4; TRBD2 aligns across 8 bases. This CDR3 has 12 amino acids. The germline V gene has CDR1 MNHEY and CDR2 SVGEGT. The DNA read from the CDR3 is TGTGCCAGCAGTACGGGACTAGGCTAT. It yields the protein CASSTGLGY. The entire CDR3 protein is CASSTGLGYQYF.

In this sample, this clone turned up a few times. The missing CDR3 end, 3 residues past where the read stops, is filled in from the germline J gene. The V call is TRBV18, the J call TRBJ2-5; perhaps TRBD2 as D (5 bases). CDR3 size: 15 residues. V lost 3 bases and J lost 2, with 13 bases in between. The germline gives CDR1 KGHSH, CDR2 LQKENI. CDR3: CASSPAGGPQETQYF. The CDR3 DNA, read in part, is TGTGCCAGCTCACCTGCGGGCGGCCCGCAAGAGACC.

This clone was seen only a few times. Read data end 3 residues before the CDR3 end; the end is taken from the germline J gene. The chain joins TRBV19 to TRBJ1-5; no clear D gene. The CDR3 extends over 12 amino acids. The V end lost 3 bases, the J end lost 6 bases, and 6 bases lay between the germline ends. Germline V gene data show CDR1 as LNHDA and CDR2 as SQIVND (reference sequence). CDR3 DNA (partial): TGTGCCAGTAGTATTAGTGCTCAGCCC. This translates into CASSISAQP. The complete CDR3 protein is CASSISAQPQHF.

This clone has more than one count but fewer than ten. The read falls 3 residues short of the CDR3 end, and the missing part is taken from the germline J gene. The V call is TRBV19, the J call TRBJ2-7; D gene ambiguous. Germline V gene data show CDR1 as LNHDA and CDR2 as SQIVND (reference sequence). Trimming shortened V by 5 bases and J by 1 base, and 12 bases separated the two germline ends. CDR3 length: 14 amino acids. The sequenced part of the CDR3 DNA is TGTGCCAGTAGTCTCCGGGTACCTTCCTACGAG. It specifies CASSLRVPSYE. The whole CDR3 sequence is CASSLRVPSYEQYF.

This clone was recorded a few times. The CDR3 is cut off 3 residues early in the read; its end comes from the germline J gene. The chain links TRBV5-1 to TRBJ2-1; 8 bases map to TRBD2. V was pared by 1 base and J by 4 bases, with 4 bases of the junction left unmatched. CDR1 and CDR2 (germline): SGHRS, YFSETQ. The CDR3 length is 15 residues. Partial CDR3 DNA: TGCGCCAGCAGCTTGTCCAGCGGGAGTTACAATGAG. Its protein is CASSLSSGSYNE. The whole CDR3 protein reads CASSLSSGSYNEQFF.

The CDR3 reads CASSPPSGRAFFYEQYF. The DNA read from the CDR3 is TGTGCCAGCTCACCACCCAGCGGGAGGGCCTTTTTCTACGAG. This rearrangement joins TRBV18 to TRBJ2-7, with TRBD2 matching over 10 bases. The read is 3 residues too short to cover the CDR3 end, so that end is filled in from the germline J gene. Looked up from germline, CDR1 is KGHSH and CDR2 is LQKENI. V shed 0 bases, J shed 3 bases, and the junction held 8 bases outside the gene matches. CDR3 size: 17 residues.

This clone was recorded many times. Read sequence stops 3 residues before the CDR3 end, and the germline J gene provides the missing end. The rearrangement links TRBV20-1 to TRBJ1-1; tentative D call: TRBD1 (5 bases). With 7 bases removed from V and 0 bases from J, the gap between germline ends came to 9 bases. The CDR3 consists of 12 residues. Per the germline V gene, CDR1 is DFQATT and CDR2 is SNEGSKA (reference sequence). The CDR3 bases that were read are TGCAGTGTCCGAGGGGTGAACACTGAA. The encoded protein is CSVRGVNTE. The entire CDR3 reads CSVRGVNTEAFF.

This clone showed up just a few times. From the germline J gene comes the end of the CDR3, since the read stops 3 residues before it. The V and J genes are TRBV7-9 and TRBJ1-2, with D maybe TRBD1 (5 bases). The CDR3 runs 13 residues. Deletions cut 8 bases from V and 4 bases from J, with 14 bases between. Germline loops: CDR1 SEHNR, CDR2 FQNEAQ (reference sequence). The DNA read from the CDR3 is TGTGCCAGCTCCGAGACAGAGCTCTATGGC. Its protein product is CASSETELYG. The complete CDR3 sequence is CASSETELYGYTF. The full variable domain, with the rest looked up from reference TRBV7-9 and TRBJ1-2, is DTGVSQNPRHKITKRGQNVTFRCDPISEHNRLYWYRQTLGQGPEFLTYFQNEAQLEKSRLLSDRFSAERPKGSFSTLEIQRTEQGDSAMYLCASSETELYGYTFGSGTRLTVV.

The sample holds many counts of this clone. The read stops 3 residues short of the end of the CDR3; the missing end is completed from the germline J gene. The chain uses TRBV29-1 and TRBJ1-1; the D is unclear. CDR1 and CDR2 from the germline V gene are SQVTM and ANQGSEA. V lost 7 bases to trimming and J lost 7 bases, with 10 bases between them. CDR3 size: 10 residues. The CDR3 loop reads CSARAGEAFF. The DNA read from the CDR3 is TGCAGCGCCCGGGCGGGTGAA.

Note on this clone: The read is 3 residues too short to cover the CDR3 end, so that end is filled in from the germline J gene. This chain links TRBV20-1 with TRBJ2-5; a weak D match, TRBD2 (7 bases). CDR3 length: 13 amino acids. Germline values: CDR1 DFQATT, CDR2 SNEGSKA (reference sequence). V lost 6 bases, J lost 5 bases, and 16 bases lay in between. The CDR3 loop reads CSAPPEGGETQYF. The CDR3 bases that were read are TGCAGTGCCCCTCCGGAGGGGGGGGAGACC.

Concerning this clone itself: Read coverage stops 3 residues before the CDR3 terminus; the germline J gene supplies the remainder. The V call is TRBV19, the J call TRBJ2-1; no clear D gene. Per germline, CDR1 LNHDA and CDR2 SQIVND (reference sequence). V was clipped by 0 bases and J by 5 bases, with 8 bases between them. The CDR3 sequence is 14 residues long. CDR3 sequence reads: CASSIDWQNNEQFF. CDR3 bases read: TGTGCCAGTAGTATAGATTGGCAGAACAATGAG.

By frequency in the sample, this clone is hyperexpanded (1% or more). This CDR3 is CASTPGTAEAFF. CDR3 DNA (partial): TGTGCCAGCACCCCAGGGACAGCTGAA. The rearrangement joins TRBV12-3 or TRBV12-4 to TRBJ1-1; TRBD1 agrees at 7 bases. Read data end 3 residues before the CDR3 end; the end is taken from the germline J gene. Trimming removed 7 bases from V and 6 bases from J; junction bases left unmatched: 5. This CDR3 is built from 12 residues.

For this clone: The CDR3 is cut off 3 residues early in the read; its end comes from the germline J gene. The rearrangement links TRBV19 to TRBJ1-2; D is unclear. The length of the CDR3 is 14 residues. V lost 2 bases and J 5 bases, leaving 12 bases between the germline ends. Looked up from germline, CDR1 is LNHDA and CDR2 is SQIVND (reference sequence). CDR3 residues: CASSIKAGVYGYTF. Incomplete CDR3 DNA: TGTGCCAGTAGTATAAAGGCAGGAGTATATGGC.